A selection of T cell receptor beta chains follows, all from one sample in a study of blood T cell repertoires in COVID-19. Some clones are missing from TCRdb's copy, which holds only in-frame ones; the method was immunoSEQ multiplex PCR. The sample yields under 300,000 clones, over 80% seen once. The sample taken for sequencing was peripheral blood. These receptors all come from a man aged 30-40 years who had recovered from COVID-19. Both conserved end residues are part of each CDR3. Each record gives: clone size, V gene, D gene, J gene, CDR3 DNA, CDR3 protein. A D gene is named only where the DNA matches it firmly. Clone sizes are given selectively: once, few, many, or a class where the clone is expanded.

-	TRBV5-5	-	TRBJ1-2	TGTGCCAGCAGCTTGCCCAGCTATGGCTACACCTTC	CASSLPSYGYTF
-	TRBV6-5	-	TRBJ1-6	TGTGCCAGCAGTTACTCGTGGGGAGTCGGCAATTCACCCCTCCACTTT	CASSYSWGVGNSPLHF
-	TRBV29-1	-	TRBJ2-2	TGCAGCGTTGTGGGGAGGACCGGGGAGCTGTTTTTT	CSVVGRTGELFF
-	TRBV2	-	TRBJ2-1	TGTGCCAGCAAGGAGGGTGCCTACAATGAGCAGTTCTTC	CASKEGAYNEQFF
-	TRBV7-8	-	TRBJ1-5	TGTGCCAGCAGCTCCGGGACAACCATAGGGGTCCAGCCCCAGCATTTT	CASSSGTTIGVQPQHF
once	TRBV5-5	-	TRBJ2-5	TGTGCCAGCGAACTTCAGCGTACTTCAAAAGAGACCCAGTACTTC	CASELQRTSKETQYF
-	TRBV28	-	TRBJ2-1	TGTGCCAGCAGTCAGACAGGTGGAGTTTACAATGAGCAGTTCTTC	CASSQTGGVYNEQFF
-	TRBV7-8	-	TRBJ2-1	TGTGCCAGCAGCTTAGCGATCACGGGGTTTACCCTCAATGAGCAGTTCTTC	CASSLAITGFTLNEQFF
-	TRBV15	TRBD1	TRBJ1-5	TGTGCCACCAGCGGGACAGGGAAGGGCAATCAGCCCCAGCATTTT	CATSGTGKGNQPQHF
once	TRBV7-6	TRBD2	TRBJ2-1	TGTGCCAGCAGCTTAAGGGGCGGGGGGTATTACAATGAGCAGTTCTTC	CASSLRGGGYYNEQFF
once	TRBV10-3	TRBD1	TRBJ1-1	TGTGCCACTAGACAGGGGGAGAACACTGAAGCTTTCTTT	CATRQGENTEAFF
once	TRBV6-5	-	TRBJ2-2	TGTGCCAGCAGTTACTCGCAGGGTGCGGGGGAGCTGTTTTTT	CASSYSQGAGELFF
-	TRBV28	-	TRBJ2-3	TGTGCCAGCAGTTCCGTGGACAGACTCGATGGGGATACGCAGTATTTT	CASSSVDRLDGDTQYF
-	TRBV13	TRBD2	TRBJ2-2	TGTGCCAGCAGCTTAAAGCGGGGGCTCACCGGGGAGCTGTTTTTT	CASSLKRGLTGELFF
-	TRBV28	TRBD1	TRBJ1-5	TGTGCCAGCAGGTCGGGACAGGCCGGCAATCAGCCCCAGCATTTT	CASRSGQAGNQPQHF
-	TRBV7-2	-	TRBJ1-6	TGTGCCAGCAGCACCCACGGTACCTATAATTCACCCCTCCACTTT	CASSTHGTYNSPLHF
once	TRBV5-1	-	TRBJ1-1	TGCGCCAGCAGCTTGGACGGTATGAACACTGAAGCTTTCTTT	CASSLDGMNTEAFF